These 14 T cell receptor beta chains were sequenced from one sample in a study of cytomegalovirus exposure and HLA in healthy donors. A multiplex PCR was run with 60 Vbeta primers and 13 Jbeta primers. Measured with immunoSEQ multiplex PCR; TCRdb has only the in-frame clones, and not every one. The data contain approximately 170,000 clones, 80% of them singletons. Sequencing was carried out using PBMCs. Receptors were obtained from a woman between 45 and 60 years old in good health and CMV-seropositive.

This clone came up a few times. V is TRBV21-1 and J is TRBJ1-1; TRBD1 is the table's D call and was not checked against the DNA. TRBV21-1 is described as a pseudogene. This CDR3 has 16 amino acids. The CDR3 is CASSRGGGQGRTEAFF. The CDR3 nucleotides are TGTGCCAGCAGCAGGGGAGGGGGACAGGGAAGAACTGAAGCTTTCTTT.

Turning to this clone: The same CDR3 also results from other DNA sequences found in this sample. V usage is TRBV5-1 and J usage is TRBJ2-7, with unresolved D. Germline CDR1 reads SGHRS; CDR2 reads YFSETQ. The CDR3 contains 12 residues. Deletions cut 2 bases from V and 3 bases from J, with 6 bases between. The CDR3 nucleotides are TGCGCCAGCAGCTTATCCGGCTACGAGCAGTACTTC. Its protein product is CASSLSGYEQYF.

The chain combines TRBV30 with TRBJ1-5, with a tentative D call TRBD1 (5 bases). V gave up 0 bases and J gave up 7 bases, with 10 bases separating them. Germline V gene data show CDR1 as GTSNPN and CDR2 as SVGIG (reference sequence). The CDR3 runs to 13 residues. This CDR3 is CAWSVSGRQPQHF. CDR3 DNA sequence: TGTGCCTGGAGTGTTTCAGGGCGCCAGCCCCAGCATTTT.

The rearrangement joins TRBV2 to TRBJ2-6; tentatively, D is TRBD1 (6 bases). Between the trimmed V and J ends, which lost 2 bases and 0 bases, there was a span of 11 bases. CDR3 length: 17 residues. The germline V gene encodes CDR1 SNHLY and CDR2 FYNNEI. In DNA, the CDR3 is TGTGCCAGCAGTGAAACAGGGCCTACCTCTGGGGCCAACGTCCTGACTTTC. Translation gives CASSETGPTSGANVLTF.

The rearrangement links TRBV28 to TRBJ1-1; 7 bases are shared with TRBD1. Germline V gene sequence: CDR1 MDHEN, CDR2 SYDVKM. Unmatched junction bases numbered 15, after V lost 6 bases and J lost 2 bases. CDR3 size: 17 residues. The CDR3 nucleotides are TGTGCCAGCAGACCGGGGACAGCCCTACGTCGCAACACTGAAGCTTTCTTT. As protein: CASRPGTALRRNTEAFF.

The chain combines TRBV29-1 with TRBJ1-2; a possible D gene is TRBD1 (6 bases). This CDR3 comprises 14 residues. Deletions cut 3 bases from V and 8 bases from J, with 19 bases between. Germline CDR1 and CDR2: SQVTM and ANQGSEA. The CDR3 nucleotides read TGCAGCGTTGAGGGGCGGACAGTCCTGGAGGGCTACACCTTC. Protein product: CSVEGRTVLEGYTF.

CDR3 region: CASSAHRSPYEQYF. DNA of the CDR3: TGTGCCAGCAGCGCCCATAGGAGCCCCTACGAGCAGTACTTC. The chain joins TRBV5-4 to TRBJ2-7; D gene ambiguous. Germline CDR1 and CDR2: SGHNT and YYREEE (reference sequence). V lost 4 bases and J 2 bases, leaving 13 bases between the germline ends. This CDR3 is built from 14 residues.

The table lists this clone with a few counts. The rearrangement joins TRBV19 to TRBJ1-5; the match to TRBD1 covers 8 bases. The CDR3 runs to 14 residues. CDR1 and CDR2 from the germline V gene are LNHDA and SQIVND (reference sequence). The J segment lost 6 bases and the V segment lost 2 bases, leaving 3 bases of the junction unmatched. CDR3 sequence: CASSIQGAFQPQHF. In DNA form, the CDR3 reads TGTGCCAGTAGTATACAGGGGGCTTTTCAGCCCCAGCATTTT.

This clone was counted only a few times. The chain combines TRBV6-6 with TRBJ2-1; 10 nucleotides align to TRBD1. The germline CDR1 and CDR2 sequences are MNHNY and SVGAGI (reference sequence). This CDR3 comprises 15 residues. Trimming took 2 bases from V and 7 from J; bases not matched to a gene: 5. The CDR3: CASSYPGQGGNEQFF. The CDR3 bases are TGTGCCAGCAGTTACCCCGGACAGGGGGGAAATGAGCAGTTCTTC.

The V call is TRBV7-9, the J call TRBJ1-4; tentative D call: TRBD1 (6 bases). V lost 4 bases and J 5 bases, leaving 26 bases between the germline ends. CDR3 length: 19 amino acids. Germline V gene data show CDR1 as SEHNR and CDR2 as FQNEAQ (reference sequence). Here the CDR3 reads CASSYFVAGDLLQNEKLFF. DNA of the CDR3: TGTGCCAGCAGCTACTTTGTGGCAGGGGATCTGCTACAAAATGAAAAACTGTTTTTT.

About this clone itself: Different DNA sequences within this sample yield the same CDR3. The chain combines TRBV5-4 with TRBJ1-1; 8 bases fit TRBD1. Germline CDR1 is SGHNT and CDR2 is YYREEE (reference sequence). V shed 4 bases and J 2 bases; nucleotides not matched to a gene: 4. CDR3 length equals 14 residues. CDR3 sequence: CASSLDRANTEAFF. CDR3 bases: TGTGCCAGCAGCCTGGACAGGGCAAACACTGAAGCTTTCTTT.

This clone qualifies as medium-sized (0.01 to 0.1%). The rearrangement joins TRBV2 to TRBJ1-5, with no clear D. V was cut by 6 bases and J by 4 bases, with 13 bases left in between. CDR3 length: 14 residues. The germline gives CDR1 SNHLY, CDR2 FYNNEI. The chain's CDR3 is CASRTGIQNQPQHF. In DNA, the CDR3 is TGTGCCAGCAGGACCGGGATCCAGAATCAGCCCCAGCATTTT.

The chain joins TRBV28 to TRBJ2-1, with 7 bases aligning to TRBD1. V trimming: 8 bases; J trimming: 3 bases; junction bases outside the gene matches: 7. This CDR3 comprises 14 residues. Germline CDR1 is MDHEN and CDR2 is SYDVKM. CDR3 sequence (DNA): TGTGCCAGCCATACAGGGGTTAGCTACAATGAGCAGTTCTTC. Amino acid sequence: CASHTGVSYNEQFF.

The chain combines TRBV4-3 with TRBJ2-1; 7 bases are shared with TRBD1. Germline V gene data show CDR1 as LGHNA and CDR2 as YSLEER. The CDR3 length is 14 residues. Trimming removed 4 bases from V and 2 bases from J; junction bases left unmatched: 2. The CDR3 loop reads CASSPGTAYNEQFF. The CDR3 DNA reads TGCGCCAGCAGCCCCGGGACAGCCTACAATGAGCAGTTCTTC.